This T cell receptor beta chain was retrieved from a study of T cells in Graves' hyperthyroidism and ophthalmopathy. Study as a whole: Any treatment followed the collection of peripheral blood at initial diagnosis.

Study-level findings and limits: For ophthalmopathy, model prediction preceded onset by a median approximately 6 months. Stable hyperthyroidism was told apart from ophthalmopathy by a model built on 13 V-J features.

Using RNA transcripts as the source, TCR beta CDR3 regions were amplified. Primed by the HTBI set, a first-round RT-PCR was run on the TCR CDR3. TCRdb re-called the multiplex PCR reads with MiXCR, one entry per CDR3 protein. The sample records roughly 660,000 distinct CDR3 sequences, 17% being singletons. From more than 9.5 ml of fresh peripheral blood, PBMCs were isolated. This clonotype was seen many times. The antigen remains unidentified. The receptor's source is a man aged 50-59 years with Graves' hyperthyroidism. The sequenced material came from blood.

The CDR3 loop reads CASRGYRGNTDTQYF. DNA of the CDR3: TGTGCCAGCAGGGGATACAGGGGTAACACAGATACGCAGTATTTT. V and J are TRBV28 and TRBJ2-3; 7 bases are shared with TRBD1. V trimming: 6 bases; J trimming: 2 bases; junction bases outside the gene matches: 8. CDR1 is MDHEN, CDR2 SYDVKM, per germline. The CDR3 is 15 residues long.